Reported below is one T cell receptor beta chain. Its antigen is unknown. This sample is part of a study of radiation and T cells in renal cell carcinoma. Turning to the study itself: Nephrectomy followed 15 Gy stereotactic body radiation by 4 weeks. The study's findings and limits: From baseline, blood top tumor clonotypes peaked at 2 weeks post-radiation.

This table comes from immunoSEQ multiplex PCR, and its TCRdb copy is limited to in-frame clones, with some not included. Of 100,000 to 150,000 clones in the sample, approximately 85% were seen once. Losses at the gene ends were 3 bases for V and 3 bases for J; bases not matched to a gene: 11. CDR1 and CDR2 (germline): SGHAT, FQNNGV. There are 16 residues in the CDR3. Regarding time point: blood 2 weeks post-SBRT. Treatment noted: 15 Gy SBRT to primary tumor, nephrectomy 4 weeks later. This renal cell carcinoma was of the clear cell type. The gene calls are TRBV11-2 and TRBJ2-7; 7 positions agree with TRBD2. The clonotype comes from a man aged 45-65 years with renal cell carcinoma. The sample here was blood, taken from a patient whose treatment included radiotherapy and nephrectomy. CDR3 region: CASSFLGAGVGYEQYF. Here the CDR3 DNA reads TGTGCCAGCAGCTTCCTTGGGGCGGGGGTAGGCTACGAGCAGTACTTC.